These 4 T cell receptor beta chains share one sample of origin, sequenced in a study of T-cell reconstitution after alpha-beta-depleted transplantation in children. Unique molecular identifiers featured in how the TCRbeta library was prepared. TCRdb re-derived calls from the PCR reads in MiXCR, one entry per CDR3 protein. The sample has hundreds of thousands of distinct CDR3 sequences, 10% to 15% seen once. The sample consisted of PBMCs, mostly from graft donor cells, taken 360 days after TCRalphabeta/CD19-depleted stem cell transplant. The receptors were gathered from a male patient aged 10-17 years who had a stem cell transplant for acute myeloid leukemia, so the T cells may come from the graft donor.

This clonotype was found a few times. The chain joins TRBV27 to TRBJ2-7; TRBD1 agrees at 10 bases. This CDR3 has 16 residues. V was clipped by 6 bases and J by 0 bases; unmatched bases: 8. Germline CDR1 is MNHEY and CDR2 is SMNVEV (reference sequence). The CDR3 region is CASRIPGQGTSYEQYF. CDR3 sequence (DNA): TGTGCCAGCAGAATACCGGGACAGGGGACCTCCTACGAGCAGTACTTC.

This clonotype was observed a handful of times. This chain uses TRBV6-2 or TRBV6-3 with TRBJ2-7; 9 bases map to TRBD1. J lost 5 bases, V lost 0 bases, and 5 bases had no gene match. Looked up from germline, CDR1 is MNHEY and CDR2 is SVGEGT. The CDR3 is 15 residues long. CDR3 region: CASSYSGTGINEQYF. The CDR3 DNA sequence: TGTGCCAGCAGTTACTCGGGGACAGGGATCAACGAGCAGTACTTC.

This clonotype showed up just once. This clone may be a read error of a much larger clone one base away. The rearrangement uses TRBV6-1 and TRBJ2-7; D not certain. The V gene's germline CDR1 is MNHNS and CDR2 SASEGT. This CDR3 is built from 14 residues. The CDR3 loop reads CASRTGMSSYKQYF. The CDR3 DNA is TGTGCCAGCCGGACGGGTATGAGCTCCTACAAGCAGTACTTC.

This clonotype has just a few counts. The chain has TRBV6-2 or TRBV6-3 and TRBJ2-2, with 8 bases that match TRBD2. Losses at the gene ends were 7 bases for V and 4 bases for J; bases not matched to a gene: 8. This CDR3 region has 15 residues. Germline CDR1 is MNHEY and CDR2 is SVGEGT. CDR3 sequence (DNA): TGTGCCAGCATATCCAGGCTAGCGGGCACCGGGGAGCTGTTTTTT. This sequence encodes CASISRLAGTGELFF.